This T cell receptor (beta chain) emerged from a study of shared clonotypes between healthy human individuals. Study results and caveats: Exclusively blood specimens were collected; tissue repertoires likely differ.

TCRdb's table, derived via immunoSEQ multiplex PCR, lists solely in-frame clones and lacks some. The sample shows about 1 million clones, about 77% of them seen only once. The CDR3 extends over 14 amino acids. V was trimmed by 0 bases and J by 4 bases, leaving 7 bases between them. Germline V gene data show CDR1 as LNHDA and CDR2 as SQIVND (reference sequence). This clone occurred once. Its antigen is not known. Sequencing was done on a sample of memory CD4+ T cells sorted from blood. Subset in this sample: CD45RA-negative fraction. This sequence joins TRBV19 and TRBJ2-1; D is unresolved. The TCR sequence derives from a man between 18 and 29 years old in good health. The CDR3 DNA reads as TGTGCCAGTAGTATAGAGCAACTGTACAATGAGCAGTTCTTC. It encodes CASSIEQLYNEQFF.